This T cell receptor beta chain stems from a study of persistence of HIV-infected CD4 T cells (dated by TCRdb to 2020 to 2022). Regarding the study in general: CMV- and HIV-1 Gag-responding CD4+ T cells were isolated from ART-treated individuals so that antigen-driven clonal expansion of HIV-1-infected cells could be examined. Peripheral blood samples of up to roughly 180 mL were taken at multiple time points, with the exception of a couple of participants who underwent leukapheresis at a single time point. The median time the participants had spent on suppressive ART was less than 9 years. Cross-participant TCR cluster analysis included roughly eight participants for CMV and more than five participants for Gag. Proviral sequencing was used to assess clonality among infected cells, whereas TCRbeta sequencing gauged the clonality of all cells within each sorted population. The full study reports these points: Enrichment of degenerate expanded CDR3beta sequences was found in antigen-responding cells, suggesting convergent selection of CD4+ responses to CMV and Gag. TCRbeta richness in CMV- and Gag-responding cells was significantly lower than in anti-CD3/anti-CD28-responding cells; CMV-responding cells had higher oligoclonality than CD3/CD28-stimulated and Gag-responding cells. Only a small number of individuals took part in the study, and only a limited range of antigens was tested. Within the same sorted populations, how oligoclonal the TCRs were correlated with how oligoclonal the proviruses were. Bulk TCR analyses could not be limited to the rare CMV-responding cells that actually contained HIV-1 proviruses.

The immunoSEQ hsTCRB assay version 4 in survey mode was used to sequence TCRbeta repertoires from genomic DNA. Genomic DNA was diluted to roughly 9.2 ng/uL, using up to roughly 1 ug per sample for TCRbeta sequencing. As for the authors' bioinformatics: ImmunoSeq Analyzer 3.0 was used for analysis of TCRbeta data, and diversity was computed on productive nucleotide rearrangements. The improved Chao index was used to estimate lower-bound TCR diversity, and the Gini coefficient was used to estimate clonality using the Immunarch R package. Nucleotide rearrangements that differed but encoded the same CDR3beta amino acid sequence were counted as separate clonotypes. TCRbeta sequences significantly enriched in antigen-responding cells relative to anti-CD3/anti-CD28-activated cells were identified by differential abundance analysis. TCRs were clustered by predicted peptide-MHC specificity with GLIPH2, both within individual participants and across merged participant data sets. Held by TCRdb, this immuneACCESS table contains in-frame sequences only and omits some clones. Under half of the omission traces to an unresolved V gene where checked; the cause of the rest is unknown. The DNA was the basis for D and trimming; V, J and clone size are from that table. The sample profile shows fewer than 40,000 clones; 82% of them were found once. The ten most abundant clones make up about 6% of the sample.

This clone appeared a few times. No antigen is known for it. Base qualities are not at hand, and no much larger clone is one base apart. The treatment or condition tag for this specimen amounts to: suppressive antiretroviral therapy. Cells were stimulated with lysates of CMV-infected fibroblasts at around 10 ug/mL. Memory CD4+ T cells that did not respond, being CD40L-negative, CD69-negative and CD45RO-high, were sorted as memory populations depleted of antigen-responding cells. Participants were HIV-1-infected adults who started suppressive ART during chronic infection. Participants had undetectable plasma HIV-1 RNA below 50 copies/mL for at least 4 years. To be included, participants needed a CD4+ T cell count above 400 cells/uL and a positive CMV serology. Before stimulation, PBMCs were isolated using density centrifugation and then depleted of CD8+ T cells. CD8-depleted PBMCs were stimulated for 15 to 20 hours with anti-CD28/CD49d costimulation, CD40-blocking antibody and enfuvirtide to prevent new infections. Cells were sorted on a Beckman Coulter MoFlo Legacy or XDP sorter, with propidium iodide excluding dead cells. The QIAamp DNA Mini Kit was used for genomic DNA extraction from samples above one million cells, and the Quick-DNA Microprep Kit was used otherwise.

The germline V gene (reference sequence) provides CDR1 LNHDA and CDR2 SQIVND. Germline trimming: 9 bases from V, 0 bases from J; junction bases outside gene matches: 5. Inclusive of the bounding cysteine and phenylalanine, the CDR3 is 14 residues long. The DNA shown is the 42-base CDR3, in frame from base 1. The sequence was collected from an adult woman with HIV who was CMV-seropositive. The chain is made from TRBV19 and TRBJ1-3, with TRBD1 identical over 7 junction bases. Material: CD4+ T cells sorted from PBMCs after approximately 20-hour stimulation, obtained from a patient who received antiretroviral therapy. The intended sense of this specimen's cell subset or site label: CD40L-CD69- CD45RO-high memory CD4 T cells not responding to CMV lysate. The encoded CDR3 is CASGTDRSGNTIYF. The DNA sequence reads TGTGCCAGCGGGACAGACCGCTCTGGAAACACCATATATTTT.